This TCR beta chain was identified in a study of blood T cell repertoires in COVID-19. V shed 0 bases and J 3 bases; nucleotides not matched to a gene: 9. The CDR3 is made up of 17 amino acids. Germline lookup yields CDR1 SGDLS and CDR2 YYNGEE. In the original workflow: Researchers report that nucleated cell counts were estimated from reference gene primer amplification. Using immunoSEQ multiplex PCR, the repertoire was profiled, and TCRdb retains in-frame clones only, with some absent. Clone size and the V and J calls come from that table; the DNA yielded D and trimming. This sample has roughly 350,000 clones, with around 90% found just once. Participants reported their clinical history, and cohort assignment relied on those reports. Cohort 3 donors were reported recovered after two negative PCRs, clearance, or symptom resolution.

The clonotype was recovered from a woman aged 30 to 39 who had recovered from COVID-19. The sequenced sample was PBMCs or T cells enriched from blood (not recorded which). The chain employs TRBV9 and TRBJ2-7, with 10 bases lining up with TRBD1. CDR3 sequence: CASSVAAGTGDGYEQYF. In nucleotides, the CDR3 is TGTGCCAGCAGCGTAGCCGCCGGGACAGGGGATGGCTACGAGCAGTACTTC.